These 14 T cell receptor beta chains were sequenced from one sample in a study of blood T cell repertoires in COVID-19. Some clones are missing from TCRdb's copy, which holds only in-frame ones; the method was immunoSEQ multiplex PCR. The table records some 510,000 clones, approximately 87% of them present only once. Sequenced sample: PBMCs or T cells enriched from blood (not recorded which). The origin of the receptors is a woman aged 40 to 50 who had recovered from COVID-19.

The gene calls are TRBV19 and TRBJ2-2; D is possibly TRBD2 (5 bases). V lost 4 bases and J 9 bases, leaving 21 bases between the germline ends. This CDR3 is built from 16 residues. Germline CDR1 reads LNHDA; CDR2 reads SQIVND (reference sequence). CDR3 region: CASSRGGLFLNWELFF. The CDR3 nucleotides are TGTGCCAGTAGTAGAGGTGGACTCTTCTTAAACTGGGAGCTGTTTTTT.

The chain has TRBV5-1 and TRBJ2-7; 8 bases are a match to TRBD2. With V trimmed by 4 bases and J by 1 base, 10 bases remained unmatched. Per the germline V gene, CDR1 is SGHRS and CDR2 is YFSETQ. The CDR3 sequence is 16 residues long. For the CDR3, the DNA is TGCGCCAGCAGCATCCCTTCGCGGGAGGTTTCCTACGAGCAGTACTTC. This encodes CASSIPSREVSYEQYF.

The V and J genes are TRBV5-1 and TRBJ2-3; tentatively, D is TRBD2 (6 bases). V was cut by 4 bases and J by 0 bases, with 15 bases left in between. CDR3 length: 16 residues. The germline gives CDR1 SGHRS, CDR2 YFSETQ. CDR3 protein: CASSDTWDWSTDTQYF. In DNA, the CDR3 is TGCGCCAGCAGCGATACCTGGGACTGGAGCACAGATACGCAGTATTTT.

The CDR3 region is CASKPDGISGNTIYF. The CDR3, as DNA: TGCGCCAGCAAGCCCGACGGGATCTCTGGAAACACCATATATTTT. The gene calls are TRBV10-1 and TRBJ1-3; D remains unclear. Per germline, CDR1 WNHNN and CDR2 SYGVQD (reference sequence). V lost 7 bases and J 0 bases, leaving 13 bases between the germline ends. The CDR3 contains 15 residues.

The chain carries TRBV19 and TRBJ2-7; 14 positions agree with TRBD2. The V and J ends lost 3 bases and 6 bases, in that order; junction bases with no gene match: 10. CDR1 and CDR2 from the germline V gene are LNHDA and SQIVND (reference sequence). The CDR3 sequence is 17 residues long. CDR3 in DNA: TGTGCCAGTAGTATTGGGGTGGGACTAGCGGGAGTTGGCGAGCAGTACTTC. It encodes CASSIGVGLAGVGEQYF.

CDR3 amino acids: CATSDSGSYNEQFF. As DNA, the CDR3 is TGTGCCACCAGTGACTCGGGTTCCTACAATGAGCAGTTCTTC. The chain uses TRBV24-1 and TRBJ2-1; D not resolved. CDR3 length equals 14 residues. V lost 4 bases and J lost 1, with 7 bases in between. From germline, CDR1 is KGHDR and CDR2 SFDVKD.

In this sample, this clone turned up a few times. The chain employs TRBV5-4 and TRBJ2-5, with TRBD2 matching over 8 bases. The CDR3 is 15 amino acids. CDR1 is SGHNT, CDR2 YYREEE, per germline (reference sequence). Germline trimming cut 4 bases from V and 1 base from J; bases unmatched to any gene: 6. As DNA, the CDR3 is TGTGCCAGCAGCCAACGCGGACTAGCCCAAGAGACCCAGTACTTC. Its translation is CASSQRGLAQETQYF.

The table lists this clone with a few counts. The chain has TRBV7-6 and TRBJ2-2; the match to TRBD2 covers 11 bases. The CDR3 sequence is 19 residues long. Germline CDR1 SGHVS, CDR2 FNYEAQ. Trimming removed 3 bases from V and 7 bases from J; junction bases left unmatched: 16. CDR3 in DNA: TGTGCCAGCAGCTTCGATTGGACGGACGGGCTAGCGGGAGGCGGGGAGCTGTTTTTT. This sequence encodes CASSFDWTDGLAGGGELFF.

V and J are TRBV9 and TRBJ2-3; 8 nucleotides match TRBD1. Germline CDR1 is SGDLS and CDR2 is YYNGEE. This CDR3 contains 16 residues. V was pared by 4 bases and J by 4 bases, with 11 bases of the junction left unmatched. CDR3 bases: TGTGCCAGCAGCACCCACCAGGGGGCGATGCCAGATACGCAGTATTTT. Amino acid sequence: CASSTHQGAMPDTQYF.

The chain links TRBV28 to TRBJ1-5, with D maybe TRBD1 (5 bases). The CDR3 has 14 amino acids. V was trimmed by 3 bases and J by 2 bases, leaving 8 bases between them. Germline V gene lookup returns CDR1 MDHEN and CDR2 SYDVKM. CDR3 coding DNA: TGTGCCAGCAGTTTGGGACTTCGCAATCAGCCCCAGCATTTT. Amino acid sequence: CASSLGLRNQPQHF.

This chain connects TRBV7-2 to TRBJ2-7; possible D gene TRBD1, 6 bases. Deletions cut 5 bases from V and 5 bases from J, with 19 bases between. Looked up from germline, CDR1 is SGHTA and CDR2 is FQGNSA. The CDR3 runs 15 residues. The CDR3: CASSQDPTGSHEQYF. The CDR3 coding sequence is TGTGCCAGCAGCCAAGACCCAACAGGGTCCCACGAGCAGTACTTC.

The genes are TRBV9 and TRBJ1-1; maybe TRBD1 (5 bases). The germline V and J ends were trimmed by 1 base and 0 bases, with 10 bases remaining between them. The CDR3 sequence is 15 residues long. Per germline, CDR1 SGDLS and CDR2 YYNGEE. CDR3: CASSVLDSMNTEAFF. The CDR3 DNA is TGTGCCAGCAGCGTACTCGACAGCATGAACACTGAAGCTTTCTTT.

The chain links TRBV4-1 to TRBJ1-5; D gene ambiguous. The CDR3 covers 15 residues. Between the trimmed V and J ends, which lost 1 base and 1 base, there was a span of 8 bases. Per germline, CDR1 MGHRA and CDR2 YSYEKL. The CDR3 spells CASSQGAPSNQPQHF. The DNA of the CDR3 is TGCGCCAGCAGCCAAGGAGCCCCGAGCAATCAGCCCCAGCATTTT.

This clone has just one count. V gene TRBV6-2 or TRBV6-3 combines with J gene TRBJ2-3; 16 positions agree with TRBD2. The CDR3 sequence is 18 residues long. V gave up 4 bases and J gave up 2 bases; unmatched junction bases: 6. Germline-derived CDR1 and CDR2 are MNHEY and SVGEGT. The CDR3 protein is CASSFGTSGRDNTDTQYF. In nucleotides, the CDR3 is TGTGCCAGCAGTTTCGGGACTAGCGGGAGGGATAACACAGATACGCAGTATTTT.